A selection of T cell receptor beta chains follows, all from one sample in a study of blood T cell repertoires in COVID-19. Repertoires were generated with immunoSEQ multiplex PCR, while TCRdb's copy carries only in-frame clones and drops some. The sample includes more than 250,000 clones, more than 70% of them seen just once. What was sequenced was peripheral blood. The receptors here all came from a woman in her 50s with acute or convalescent COVID-19. The CDR3 runs from the conserved cysteine through the conserved F or W. D genes are given only for firm matches. The size of a clone is reported for some rows only, either as once, few or many, or as a class for expanded clones.

>.|.|TRBJ1-1|TRBV11-2
TGTGCCAGCAGCCCCATAGGGGGGGGTAACACTGAAGCTTTCTTT
CASSPIGGGNTEAFF
>once|.|TRBJ2-7|TRBV6-5
TGTGCCAGCAGTCCTGAGACAGGTCCTAGTCTTGAGCAGTACTTC
CASSPETGPSLEQYF
>.|.|TRBJ2-7|TRBV20-1
TGCAGTGCTAGTAGCACACAGGGTCCTAGCTACGAGCAGTACTTC
CSASSTQGPSYEQYF
>.|.|TRBJ1-4|TRBV30
TGTGCCTGGAGCATTGTTCATGAAAAACTGTTTTTT
CAWSIVHEKLFF
>.|.|TRBJ1-3|TRBV3-1/TRBV3-2
TGTGCCAGCAGCACACGGCCCCCCGGGGGCTCTGGAAACACCATATATTTT
CASSTRPPGGSGNTIYF
>.|TRBD2|TRBJ2-3|TRBV5-8
TGTGCCAGCAGCTTGGGCGGGAGTCCCTGGGGAGATACGCAGTATTTT
CASSLGGSPWGDTQYF
>.|.|TRBJ2-6|TRBV5-1
TGCGCCAGCAGCTTGGCCGGCAGGCTACTCTCTGGGGCCAACGTCCTGACTTTC
CASSLAGRLLSGANVLTF
>.|TRBD1|TRBJ1-1|TRBV19
TGTGCCAGTAGTCAGCCCACAGGGGCATTCGAAGCTTTCTTT
CASSQPTGAFEAFF
>.|TRBD2|TRBJ2-1|TRBV2
TGTGCCAGCATTCCGAGCGGGGGTGAGCAGTTCTTC
CASIPSGGEQFF
>.|.|TRBJ2-7|TRBV28
TGTGCCAGCAGTTTGAGAGGCGGGTCCTACGAGCAGTACTTC
CASSLRGGSYEQYF
>.|TRBD2|TRBJ2-7|TRBV15
TGTGCCACTCGTACTAGCGGTGTATACGAGCAGTACTTC
CATRTSGVYEQYF
>.|.|TRBJ2-5|TRBV27
TGTGCCAGCAGTCCCCTAGGGGACACAAAAGAGACCCAGTACTTC
CASSPLGDTKETQYF
>.|TRBD2|TRBJ2-1|TRBV10-3
TGTGCCATCAGTGAGCTCTCCCAGCGGGAGGGCAATGAGCAGTTCTTC
CAISELSQREGNEQFF
>.|.|TRBJ2-7|TRBV3-1/TRBV3-2
TGTGCCAGCAGCCATTCTAACCGGGGGTACGAGCAGTACTTC
CASSHSNRGYEQYF
>few|.|TRBJ2-3|TRBV27
TGTGCCAGCACCAACACCATCAGCGGGCGCCCTAGCACAGATACGCAGTATTTT
CASTNTISGRPSTDTQYF
>.|TRBD2|TRBJ2-2|TRBV5-4
TGTGCCAGCAGCTCCGGGACTAGCGGCACCGGGGAGCTGTTTTTT
CASSSGTSGTGELFF
>.|.|TRBJ1-3|TRBV11-2
TGTGCCAGCGGACTCCGGGGGGCAGGCCTGGAAAACACCATATATTTT
CASGLRGAGLENTIYF
>once|.|TRBJ2-7|TRBV6-1
TGTGCCAGCAGTGAACGAAGCGGAGACTACGAGCAGTACTTC
CASSERSGDYEQYF
>.|.|TRBJ1-3|TRBV24-1
TGTGCCACCAGTGATTCAACCAGGGGTATTCGAAACACCATATATTTT
CATSDSTRGIRNTIYF
>.|TRBD1|TRBJ1-4|TRBV4-1
TGCGCCAGCAGTCGGGACAGGGGATCAAGTGAAAAACTGTTTTTT
CASSRDRGSSEKLFF
>.|TRBD1|TRBJ2-2|TRBV7-9
TGTGCCAGCAGCTGGGTGGTCGGGACAGGAAACACCGGGGAGCTGTTTTTT
CASSWVVGTGNTGELFF
>.|.|TRBJ2-7|TRBV6-5
TGTGCCAGCAGCTACCTAGGCCAGAACAAATACGAGCAGTACTTC
CASSYLGQNKYEQYF
>few|TRBD1|TRBJ1-2|TRBV28
TGTGCCAGCAGAATGAACCGGGACAGAAGAGATTATGGCTACACCTTC
CASRMNRDRRDYGYTF
>.|.|TRBJ1-1|TRBV7-2
TGTGCCAGCAGCACCGGGGTGAACACTGAAGCTTTCTTT
CASSTGVNTEAFF
>.|TRBD1|TRBJ1-2|TRBV12-3/TRBV12-4
TGTGCCAGCAGTTTGGGACAGAACTATGGCTACACCTTC
CASSLGQNYGYTF
>.|TRBD1|TRBJ1-1|TRBV6-5
TGTGCCAGCGACAGGGACATCACTGAAGCTTTCTTT
CASDRDITEAFF
>once|TRBD2|TRBJ2-3|TRBV7-2
TGTGCCAGCATCCCTTTAGCGGGAGTACGTGATACGCAGTATTTT
CASIPLAGVRDTQYF
>.|.|TRBJ1-5|TRBV2
TGTGCCAGCAGTGATTTTGGGGGCCTGAGCAATCAGCCCCAGCATTTT
CASSDFGGLSNQPQHF
>.|.|TRBJ1-4|TRBV5-5
TGTGCCAGCAGCTTTTACTCGGAGGGAGAAAAACTGTTTTTT
CASSFYSEGEKLFF
>.|TRBD2|TRBJ2-6|TRBV7-2
TGTGCCAGCAGCTTAGCGACTAGCGGGAGGCCCTTCTCTGGGGCCAACGTCCTGACTTTC
CASSLATSGRPFSGANVLTF
>once|.|TRBJ1-5|TRBV9
TGTGCCAGCAGCGAGGGGAATAGCAATCAGCCCCAGCATTTT
CASSEGNSNQPQHF
>.|.|TRBJ2-7|TRBV18
TGTGCCAGCTCACCTAGTTTTTCCCGCTACGAGCAGTACTTC
CASSPSFSRYEQYF
>.|TRBD1|TRBJ2-5|TRBV7-2
TGTGCCAGCAGCTTTCGGTGGACAGGTCAAGAGACCCAGTACTTC
CASSFRWTGQETQYF
>.|.|TRBJ2-7|TRBV9
TGTGCCAGCAGCGTAGCCCGGGGTCCTCCCTACGAGCAGTACTTC
CASSVARGPPYEQYF
>.|TRBD2|TRBJ2-7|TRBV27
TGTGCCAGCATAGGTCTAGCGGGCCAAAATGCCTACGAGCAGTACTTC
CASIGLAGQNAYEQYF
>.|.|TRBJ1-2|TRBV28
TGTGCCAGCAGTTTGTCAGGGTTCGGCGGCTACACCTTC
CASSLSGFGGYTF
>.|.|TRBJ2-2|TRBV6-2/TRBV6-3
TGTGCCAGCAGTTACGCGTCCGCGAACACCGGGGAGCTGTTTTTT
CASSYASANTGELFF
>.|TRBD1|TRBJ2-3|TRBV11-3
TGTGCCAGCAGCCCAGCAGGGACAGGGGGGTTTACAGATACGCAGTATTTT
CASSPAGTGGFTDTQYF
>.|TRBD1|TRBJ1-4|TRBV10-3
TGTGCCATCAGTGAGGGATGGCGGGACAGGGGAGGAACTAATGAAAAACTGTTTTTT
CAISEGWRDRGGTNEKLFF
>.|.|TRBJ1-1|TRBV7-3
TGTGCCAGCAGCTCGGGGGGCCCGGGGACTGAAGCTTTCTTT
CASSSGGPGTEAFF
>.|TRBD1|TRBJ1-4|TRBV7-2
TGTGCCAGCAGCTTCGCCACAGGGGGCGGGGGTGAAAAACTGTTTTTT
CASSFATGGGGEKLFF
>once|.|TRBJ2-7|TRBV20-1
TGCAGTGCTAGTATGGGGGCGCCTTACGAGCAGTACTTC
CSASMGAPYEQYF
>few|.|TRBJ2-2|TRBV7-9
TGTGCCAGCAGCTACGGACAGAACTTCGGGGAGCTGTTTTTT
CASSYGQNFGELFF
>.|.|TRBJ2-1|TRBV6-4
TGTGCCAGCAGTGCCTCTCGGCGGGACTCCTACAATGAGCAGTTCTTC
CASSASRRDSYNEQFF
>.|.|TRBJ1-6|TRBV4-3
TGCGCCAGCAGCCAAGACCCTCGGGGGTATAATTCACCCCTCCACTTT
CASSQDPRGYNSPLHF
>.|.|TRBJ2-7|TRBV27
TGTGCCAGCAGTTTCAGGGGAGGGGTCTTAGAGCAGTACTTC
CASSFRGGVLEQYF
>.|.|TRBJ1-3|TRBV6-1
TGTGCCAGCAGTGAATACAGGAGCTCTGGAAACACCATATATTTT
CASSEYRSSGNTIYF
>.|.|TRBJ2-7|TRBV28
TGTGCCAGCAGTAGCGGAGCCTTAAGGGAGCAGTACTTC
CASSSGALREQYF
>few|TRBD2|TRBJ2-5|TRBV11-2
TGTGCCAGCAGCTTTACGGCTAGCGGGGAAGAGACCCAGTACTTC
CASSFTASGEETQYF
>.|.|TRBJ2-3|TRBV19
TGTGCCACCGAGGCCGGAGGGAGAGATACGCAGTATTTT
CATEAGGRDTQYF
>.|.|TRBJ2-2|TRBV7-9
TGTGCCAGCAGCTTAGCGCTTTCGGGATTTGGGGAGAACACCGGGGAGCTGTTTTTT
CASSLALSGFGENTGELFF
>once|.|TRBJ2-3|TRBV24-1
TGTGCCACCAGTGATTCTCAGAGCGAGACAGATACGCAGTATTTT
CATSDSQSETDTQYF
>.|.|TRBJ1-4|TRBV6-5
TGTGCCAGCAGTTCGCCCAGGGCAACTAATGAAAAACTGTTTTTT
CASSSPRATNEKLFF
>.|.|TRBJ2-1|TRBV5-5
TGTGCCAGCAGCCCTCAGCAGGGGCTCTCCTACAATGAGCAGTTCTTC
CASSPQQGLSYNEQFF
>.|TRBD2|TRBJ2-1|TRBV5-1
TGCGCCAGCAGCTCGGGAGGGAGGGACTACAATGAGCAGTTCTTC
CASSSGGRDYNEQFF
>.|TRBD1|TRBJ1-2|TRBV7-2
TGTGCCAGCAGCCAGGGACAGGGGAGCTATGGCTACACCTTC
CASSQGQGSYGYTF
>.|TRBD2|TRBJ2-1|TRBV19
TGTGCCAGTAGTAACTCCAGCGGGAGGGCCACCAATGAGCAGTTCTTC
CASSNSSGRATNEQFF
>.|.|TRBJ1-2|TRBV4-3
TGCGCCAGCAGCCAAGTCGAATCCAGCGCTGTGCCCTATGGCTACACCTTC
CASSQVESSAVPYGYTF
>.|TRBD1|TRBJ2-5|TRBV2
TGTGCCAGCAGTGGGGACAGCCAAGAGACCCAGTACTTC
CASSGDSQETQYF